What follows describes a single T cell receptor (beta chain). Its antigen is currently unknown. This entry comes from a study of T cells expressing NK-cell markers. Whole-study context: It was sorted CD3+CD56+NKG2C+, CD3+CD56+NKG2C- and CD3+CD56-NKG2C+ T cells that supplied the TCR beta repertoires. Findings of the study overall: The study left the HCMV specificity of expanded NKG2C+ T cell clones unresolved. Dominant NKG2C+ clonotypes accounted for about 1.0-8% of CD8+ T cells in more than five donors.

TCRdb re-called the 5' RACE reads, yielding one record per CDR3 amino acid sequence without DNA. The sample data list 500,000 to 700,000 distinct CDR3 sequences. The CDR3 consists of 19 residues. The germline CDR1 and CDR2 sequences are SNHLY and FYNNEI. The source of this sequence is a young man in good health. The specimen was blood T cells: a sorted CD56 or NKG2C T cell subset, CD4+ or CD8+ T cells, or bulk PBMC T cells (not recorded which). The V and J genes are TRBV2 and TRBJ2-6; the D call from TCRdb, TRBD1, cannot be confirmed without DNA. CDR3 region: CASSEATQGKVTGANVLTF.